This paragraph reports one T cell receptor (beta chain). What it binds is not known. Treatment of patients with chemo-refractory metastatic non-small-cell lung cancer consisted of focal radiation plus CTLA-4 blockade with ipilimumab. This record comes from a study of radiotherapy plus CTLA-4 blockade in lung cancer. The wider study: Overall, approximately 17% of patients showed an objective response, while over 30% attained disease control.

The data were produced by immunoSEQ multiplex PCR, yet TCRdb's version contains in-frame clones alone and is incomplete. The data show roughly 30,000 clones, approximately 78% seen once. Study-level points and caveats: TCR clones of tumor origin grew in blood after radiotherapy plus ipilimumab. Reported findings show early blood T cell clone dynamics, with interferon-beta, best predicted response.

V was cut by 2 bases and J by 1 base, with 13 bases left in between. Germline values: CDR1 MNHNS, CDR2 SASEGT. CDR3 length: 16 residues. V is TRBV6-1 and J is TRBJ2-3; D remains ambiguous. The sequence was obtained from a human donor with non-small cell lung cancer who had stable disease on radiotherapy plus ipilimumab. Sample: peripheral blood, taken from a patient treated with radiotherapy plus ipilimumab. The CDR3, as DNA: TGTGCCAGCAGTGAAATCGGCCAGACACGCACAGATACGCAGTATTTT. Protein sequence: CASSEIGQTRTDTQYF.